This T cell receptor (beta chain) was documented in a study of blood T cell repertoires in COVID-19. Study details: Samples taken during acute and convalescent COVID-19 were collected in the United States, Italy and Spain. Sample material is recorded as cDNA or gDNA derived from T cells, B-cell-depleted T cells, or PBMCs.

This CDR3 contains 14 residues. The germline V gene encodes CDR1 SGHRS and CDR2 YFSETQ. Unmatched junction bases numbered 9, after V lost 4 bases and J lost 5 bases. Data came from immunoSEQ multiplex PCR; TCRdb stores just in-frame clones and leaves some out. The sample records 35,000 to 45,000 clones, more than 80% being singletons. Seattle patients were enrolled during active infection and followed longitudinally. The chain combines TRBV5-1 with TRBJ2-7; 7 bases are shared with TRBD1. The receptor was isolated from a man aged 50 or older with COVID-19, enrolled during active disease. Sequenced material: peripheral blood. The CDR3 coding sequence is TGCGCCAGCAGCGACAGGACAGGCGCACACGAGCAGTACTTC. Its protein product is CASSDRTGAHEQYF.